The source of this T cell receptor beta chain is a study of brain T cells in children with intractable seizures. Germline V CDR1 and CDR2: SGDLS, YYNGEE. The length of the CDR3 is 11 residues. Stated time point: blood from clinic visit 5 months post-surgery; TSC patient then seizure free. Surgery cases with the highest brain T cell transcript signatures were chosen for sequencing. This clone was recorded only once. One junction end disagrees with the germline gene, perhaps due to a read error. The data were produced by immunoSEQ multiplex PCR, yet TCRdb's version contains in-frame clones alone and is incomplete. The sample shows hundreds of thousands of clones, over 85% of them seen only once.

The V call is TRBV9, the J call TRBJ2-1, with 7 bases identical to TRBD2. The sample consisted of peripheral blood, taken roughly 5 months after surgery. The clonotype originates from a boy in the first two years of life with tuberous sclerosis and intractable seizures. CDR3 bases: TGTGCCAGCACCCCGGGGGGTGAGCTGTTCTTC. Its translation is CASTPGGELFF.